Listed below are T cell receptor beta chains from one sample, sequenced in a study of blood T cell repertoires in COVID-19. Using immunoSEQ multiplex PCR, the repertoire was profiled, and TCRdb retains in-frame clones only, with some absent. The sample lists under 250,000 clones, around 83% occurring once. The material sequenced was peripheral blood. The source is a woman between 50 and 59 years old with acute or convalescent COVID-19. CDR3s include the opening cysteine and the closing phenylalanine or tryptophan. Fields, in order: J gene, clone size, V gene, D gene, CDR3 DNA, CDR3 protein. D genes are given only for firm matches. A clone size is listed for some rows: how often the clone was seen (once, few, many), or a class if it is expanded.

J: TRBJ2-3
size: few
V: TRBV7-3
D: TRBD2
DNA: TGTGCCAGCAGCCTCACACGCGGGAGCGGCACAGATACGCAGTATTTT
CDR3: CASSLTRGSGTDTQYF

J: TRBJ1-1
size: .
V: TRBV3-1/TRBV3-2
D: .
DNA: TGTGCCAGCAGCCTTGTCAGGGCAGGCACTGAAGCTTTCTTT
CDR3: CASSLVRAGTEAFF

J: TRBJ2-3
size: .
V: TRBV5-6
D: .
DNA: TGTGCCAGCAGCGCCTCGGGGGCAGATACGCAGTATTTT
CDR3: CASSASGADTQYF

J: TRBJ2-7
size: .
V: TRBV9
D: TRBD1
DNA: TGTGCCAGCAGCGCAGGGACAGGGTACTCCTACGAGCAGTACTTC
CDR3: CASSAGTGYSYEQYF

J: TRBJ2-4
size: once
V: TRBV7-2
D: TRBD1
DNA: TGTGCCAGCAGCGCCAACACAGGGGATGTCATTCAGTACTTC
CDR3: CASSANTGDVIQYF

J: TRBJ2-5
size: .
V: TRBV5-1
D: .
DNA: TGCGCCAGCAGCTTGGAACTCCCGACAGCAACACAAGAGACCCAGTACTTC
CDR3: CASSLELPTATQETQYF

J: TRBJ2-1
size: .
V: TRBV2
D: TRBD2
DNA: TGTGCCAGCAGTGACTACTCTAGCGGACCGGAGAATGAGCAGTTCTTC
CDR3: CASSDYSSGPENEQFF

J: TRBJ2-1
size: .
V: TRBV6-8
D: TRBD1
DNA: TGTGCCAGCATGAGGACAGGGAACCAGCAGTTCTTC
CDR3: CASMRTGNQQFF

J: TRBJ1-5
size: .
V: TRBV3-1/TRBV3-2
D: .
DNA: TGTGCCAGCAGCCAAGGGGAGTCAGGTAGCCAGCCCCAGCATTTT
CDR3: CASSQGESGSQPQHF

J: TRBJ2-3
size: .
V: TRBV18
D: .
DNA: TGTGCCAGCTCACCCTCCGCAGATACGCAGTATTTT
CDR3: CASSPSADTQYF

J: TRBJ2-2
size: .
V: TRBV7-8
D: TRBD2
DNA: TGTGCCAGCAGCCGGTCGCGGACTAGCGGAGGGAACACCGGGGAGCTGTTTTTT
CDR3: CASSRSRTSGGNTGELFF

J: TRBJ2-1
size: .
V: TRBV3-1/TRBV3-2
D: TRBD2
DNA: TGTGCCAGCAGCTACAGGACTAGCAAAATCTTC
CDR3: CASSYRTSKIF

J: TRBJ1-5
size: .
V: TRBV2
D: TRBD1
DNA: TGTGCCAGCAGTGAAACACGAATAAAGACAGGGGGCAGAAGTCAGCCCCAGCATTTT
CDR3: CASSETRIKTGGRSQPQHF

J: TRBJ1-1
size: .
V: TRBV19
D: .
DNA: TGTGCCACGGGGGAGCAGGACACTGAAGCTTTCTTT
CDR3: CATGEQDTEAFF

J: TRBJ1-5
size: once
V: TRBV6-1
D: .
DNA: TGTGCCAGCAGTGAAGGCTTGCGGCAGCCCCAGCATTTT
CDR3: CASSEGLRQPQHF

J: TRBJ2-7
size: .
V: TRBV28
D: TRBD2
DNA: TGTGCCAGCAGGCTAGCGGGAGCATACTTCTACGAGCAGTACTTC
CDR3: CASRLAGAYFYEQYF

J: TRBJ1-1
size: .
V: TRBV10-1
D: .
DNA: TGCGCCAGCAGTGAGTTCGGGGATCCGAACACTGAAGCTTTCTTT
CDR3: CASSEFGDPNTEAFF

J: TRBJ2-3
size: once
V: TRBV9
D: TRBD2
DNA: TGTGCCAGCAGCGTAGTTCCGGCTAGCGGGACTAGCACAGATACGCAGTATTTT
CDR3: CASSVVPASGTSTDTQYF

J: TRBJ2-7
size: .
V: TRBV6-5
D: .
DNA: TGTGCCAGCAGTTACAGGACGGGAACCTACGAGCAGTACTTC
CDR3: CASSYRTGTYEQYF

J: TRBJ2-7
size: .
V: TRBV28
D: .
DNA: TGTGCCAGCAGTACAGCCCCCTACGAGCAGTACTTC
CDR3: CASSTAPYEQYF

J: TRBJ1-6
size: .
V: TRBV4-1
D: .
DNA: TGCGCCAGCAGCCAAGAGGTGGGGGCCATCGGATATATATATAATTCACCCCTCCACTTT
CDR3: CASSQEVGAIGYIYNSPLHF

J: TRBJ2-3
size: .
V: TRBV6-5
D: TRBD1
DNA: TGTGCCAGCAGTCCCAGGGGGCTGGGCACAGATACGCAGTATTTT
CDR3: CASSPRGLGTDTQYF

J: TRBJ2-7
size: few
V: TRBV6-1
D: TRBD2
DNA: TGTGCCAGCAGTGAAGCGCTCAGCGGGAGACCCGAGCAGTACTTC
CDR3: CASSEALSGRPEQYF

J: TRBJ2-1
size: .
V: TRBV6-5
D: TRBD2
DNA: TGTGCCAGCAGCCCCCGGACTAGCCAGCAGTTCTTC
CDR3: CASSPRTSQQFF

J: TRBJ2-1
size: .
V: TRBV7-2
D: TRBD1
DNA: TGTGCCAGCAGCCCCCCGGTAGGGCAATCGCGAACAGGGGTGGAGTTCTTC
CDR3: CASSPPVGQSRTGVEFF

J: TRBJ1-2
size: few
V: TRBV19
D: TRBD1
DNA: TGTGCCAGTAGTCACGGGACAGCAACGGATTATTATGGCTACACCTTC
CDR3: CASSHGTATDYYGYTF

J: TRBJ2-1
size: .
V: TRBV28
D: TRBD2
DNA: TGTGCCAGCAGTTTATGGGCTAGCGGTAGAGTGAATGAGCAGTTCTTC
CDR3: CASSLWASGRVNEQFF

J: TRBJ2-3
size: .
V: TRBV7-9
D: TRBD2
DNA: TGTGCCAGCAGCTTATCCCCAGCGGGACTTTCAGATACGCAGTATTTT
CDR3: CASSLSPAGLSDTQYF

J: TRBJ2-1
size: .
V: TRBV5-6
D: TRBD2
DNA: TGTGCCAGCAGCTTGTTAGCGGGATACAATGAGCAGTTCTTC
CDR3: CASSLLAGYNEQFF

J: TRBJ2-3
size: .
V: TRBV7-2
D: .
DNA: TGTGCCAGCAGCTTAGGGGCAGGGGGGACCACAGATACGCAGTATTTT
CDR3: CASSLGAGGTTDTQYF

J: TRBJ2-5
size: once
V: TRBV28
D: .
DNA: TGTGCCAGCAGACAAGGGACACTACAAGAGACCCAGTACTTC
CDR3: CASRQGTLQETQYF

J: TRBJ2-1
size: .
V: TRBV27
D: .
DNA: TGTGCCAGCAGTTCCCCCACAGGGTCAAGGAATGAGCAGTTCTTC
CDR3: CASSSPTGSRNEQFF

J: TRBJ2-1
size: .
V: TRBV27
D: .
DNA: TGTGCCAGCAGTTTAAAGGGCCGGACTTTCGATGAGCAGTTCTTC
CDR3: CASSLKGRTFDEQFF

J: TRBJ2-1
size: once
V: TRBV24-1
D: TRBD2
DNA: TGTGCCACCAGTGATTTGAAGGGGACTAGCCCGAACAATGAGCAGTTCTTC
CDR3: CATSDLKGTSPNNEQFF

J: TRBJ1-2
size: .
V: TRBV29-1
D: TRBD1
DNA: TGCAGCGTTGAGGGACAGGGGGCCTTACCCTTC
CDR3: CSVEGQGALPF

J: TRBJ2-3
size: .
V: TRBV29-1
D: .
DNA: TGCAGCGTTGTTCCCGGGGGTGCAGATACGCAGTATTTT
CDR3: CSVVPGGADTQYF

J: TRBJ2-1
size: .
V: TRBV7-9
D: .
DNA: TGTGCCAGCAGACCTCCTCTAGCGTATGAGCAGTTCTTC
CDR3: CASRPPLAYEQFF

J: TRBJ2-2
size: .
V: TRBV7-7
D: .
DNA: TGTGCTAGCAGCCCCCTGAGGGAGCACGGGGAGCTGTTTTTT
CDR3: CASSPLREHGELFF

J: TRBJ2-3
size: .
V: TRBV3-1/TRBV3-2
D: TRBD2
DNA: TGTGCCAGCAGCACTAGCGGGGGGATGGCCCGCACAGATACGCAGTATTTT
CDR3: CASSTSGGMARTDTQYF

J: TRBJ2-7
size: .
V: TRBV7-2
D: .
DNA: TGTGCCAGCAGCTTAGCGGGAGTCGAGGAGCAGTACTTC
CDR3: CASSLAGVEEQYF

J: TRBJ1-2
size: .
V: TRBV3-1/TRBV3-2
D: TRBD1
DNA: TGTGCCAGCAGCCAGGGGACAGCTGGCTACACCTTC
CDR3: CASSQGTAGYTF

J: TRBJ2-3
size: once
V: TRBV5-1
D: TRBD2
DNA: TGCGCCAGCAGCTTGGCCTTGGCTAGCGGGATGACAGATACGCAGTATTTT
CDR3: CASSLALASGMTDTQYF

J: TRBJ2-2
size: .
V: TRBV7-9
D: TRBD1
DNA: TGTGCCAGCAGCTTTTACAGGGGAATGGGCACCGGGGAGCTGTTTTTT
CDR3: CASSFYRGMGTGELFF

J: TRBJ2-7
size: .
V: TRBV29-1
D: .
DNA: TGCAGCGTTGGTGGTGGAGGCATCTCCTACGAGCAGTACTTC
CDR3: CSVGGGGISYEQYF

J: TRBJ1-1
size: .
V: TRBV19
D: .
DNA: TGTGCCAGTAGTATGCTAGGGGCGAACACTGAAGCTTTCTTT
CDR3: CASSMLGANTEAFF

J: TRBJ1-2
size: .
V: TRBV2
D: .
DNA: TGTGCCAGCAGGGCCGGACAGCGAGGGGGCTACACCTTC
CDR3: CASRAGQRGGYTF

J: TRBJ2-2
size: .
V: TRBV28
D: TRBD1
DNA: TGTGCCAGCAGTTTATTCGGGACAGGGAAGAGGAGCGGGGAGCTGTTTTTT
CDR3: CASSLFGTGKRSGELFF

J: TRBJ2-2
size: .
V: TRBV19
D: .
DNA: TGTGCCAGTAGTATCCTAGGCGGCTCCGGGGCCGGGGAGCTGTTTTTT
CDR3: CASSILGGSGAGELFF

J: TRBJ1-5
size: .
V: TRBV6-6
D: .
DNA: TGTGCCAGCAGTTACCGGGGGAGCAATCAGCCCCAGCATTTT
CDR3: CASSYRGSNQPQHF

J: TRBJ2-7
size: once
V: TRBV9
D: .
DNA: TGTGCCAGCAGCGTAGCTACGGACGAGCAGTACTTC
CDR3: CASSVATDEQYF

J: TRBJ1-3
size: .
V: TRBV19
D: TRBD1
DNA: TGTGCCAGTAGTACCCTGTACAGGGGTTCTGGAAACACCATATATTTT
CDR3: CASSTLYRGSGNTIYF

J: TRBJ2-5
size: .
V: TRBV25-1
D: .
DNA: TGTGCCAGCAGCTGGACAGTGGCAGAGACCCAGTACTTC
CDR3: CASSWTVAETQYF

J: TRBJ2-2
size: .
V: TRBV27
D: .
DNA: TGTGCCAGCAGTTTATCGCAGGTCGGGACAACCTCCACCGGGGAGCTGTTTTTT
CDR3: CASSLSQVGTTSTGELFF

J: TRBJ1-2
size: .
V: TRBV4-1
D: .
DNA: TGCGCCAGCAGAAACGGGACACCCTATGGCTACACCTTC
CDR3: CASRNGTPYGYTF

J: TRBJ2-3
size: .
V: TRBV7-9
D: .
DNA: TGTGCCACCTCGGGGGGCCAAGGAGATACGCAGTATTTT
CDR3: CATSGGQGDTQYF